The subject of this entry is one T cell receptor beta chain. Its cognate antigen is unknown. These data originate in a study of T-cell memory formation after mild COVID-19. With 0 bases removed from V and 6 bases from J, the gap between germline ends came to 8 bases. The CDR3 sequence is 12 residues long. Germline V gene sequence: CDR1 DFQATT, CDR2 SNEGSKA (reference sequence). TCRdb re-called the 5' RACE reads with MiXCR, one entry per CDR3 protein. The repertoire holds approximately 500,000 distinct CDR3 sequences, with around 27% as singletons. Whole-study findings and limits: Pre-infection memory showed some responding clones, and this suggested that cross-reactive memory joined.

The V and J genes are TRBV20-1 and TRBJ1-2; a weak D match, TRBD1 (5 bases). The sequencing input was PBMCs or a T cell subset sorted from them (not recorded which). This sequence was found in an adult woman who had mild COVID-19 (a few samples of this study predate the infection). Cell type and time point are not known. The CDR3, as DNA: TGCAGTGCTAGAGAGTGGGGACATGGCTACACCTTC. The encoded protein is CSAREWGHGYTF.